Presented here are 6 T cell receptor beta chains from one specimen sequenced in a study of shared clonotypes between healthy human individuals. TCRdb's copy holds only in-frame clones and misses some; the assay was immunoSEQ multiplex PCR. The sample consists of 1,400,000 or so clones, approximately 98.5% of them appearing once. Source material: naive CD4+ T cells sorted from blood. The subset here: CD45RA+ positively selected. The receptor source for this set is a man aged 25 to 40 in good health.

The CDR3 coding sequence is TGTGCCAGCAGCGGAGGGAGGTCTAATGAAAAACTGTTTTTT. Residues: CASSGGRSNEKLFF. The chain combines TRBV6-5 with TRBJ1-4; D not resolved. The germline V gene has CDR1 MNHEY and CDR2 SVGAGI. V lost 6 bases to trimming and J lost 3 bases, with 11 bases between them. CDR3 size: 14 residues.

The rearrangement uses TRBV18 and TRBJ1-6; a possible D gene is TRBD1 (5 bases). This CDR3 spans 15 amino acids. V was cut by 2 bases and J by 1 base, with 6 bases left in between. The V gene's germline CDR1 is KGHSH and CDR2 LQKENI. The CDR3 reads CASSPGGSYNSPLHF. The DNA for the CDR3 is TGTGCCAGCTCACCAGGGGGGTCCTATAATTCACCCCTCCACTTT.

V and J are TRBV7-8 and TRBJ2-1; 13 bases map to TRBD2. The CDR3 has 18 residues. Germline CDR1 and CDR2: SGHVS and FQNEAQ. V lost 5 bases to trimming and J lost 3 bases; unmatched junction nucleotides: 10. CDR3: CASSLTGTSGILYNEQFF. The CDR3 bases are TGTGCCAGCAGCCTAACCGGGACTAGCGGGATTCTCTACAATGAGCAGTTCTTC. Variable domain in full (rest from reference TRBV7-8 and TRBJ2-1): GAGVSQSPRYKVAKRGQDVALRCDPISGHVSLFWYQQALGQGPEFLTYFQNEAQLDKSGLPSDRFFAERPEGSVSTLKIQRTQQEDSAVYLCASSLTGTSGILYNEQFFGPGTRLTVL.

This rearrangement joins TRBV6-5 to TRBJ2-1, with TRBD2 matching over 11 bases. Germline V CDR1 and CDR2: MNHEY, SVGAGI. The CDR3 sequence is 14 residues long. The trim removed 4 bases at V and 10 bases at J, leaving 6 bases unmatched. The CDR3 DNA reads as TGTGCCAGCAGTTTAGCGGGAGGGTCGGGAGAGCAGTTCTTC. As protein: CASSLAGGSGEQFF.

The CDR3 region has the DNA TGTGCCAGCAGCTTGATAGGTGCGGGAGAGGGCATTCAGTACTTC. This codes for CASSLIGAGEGIQYF. The V and J genes are TRBV5-4 and TRBJ2-4; the match to TRBD2 covers 7 bases. The V gene's germline CDR1 is SGHNT and CDR2 YYREEE (reference sequence). The CDR3 has 15 amino acids. Losses at the gene ends were 1 base for V and 9 bases for J; bases not matched to a gene: 10.

The gene calls are TRBV15 and TRBJ2-5; D perhaps matches TRBD1 (5 bases). The V gene's germline CDR1 is LNHNV and CDR2 YYDKDF (reference sequence). The V end was cut by 4 bases, the J end by 4 bases, with 19 bases between. This CDR3 is 16 amino acids long. CDR3: CATSTARAVLRETQYF. CDR3 coding DNA: TGTGCCACCAGCACGGCCAGGGCGGTCCTACGAGAGACCCAGTACTTC.